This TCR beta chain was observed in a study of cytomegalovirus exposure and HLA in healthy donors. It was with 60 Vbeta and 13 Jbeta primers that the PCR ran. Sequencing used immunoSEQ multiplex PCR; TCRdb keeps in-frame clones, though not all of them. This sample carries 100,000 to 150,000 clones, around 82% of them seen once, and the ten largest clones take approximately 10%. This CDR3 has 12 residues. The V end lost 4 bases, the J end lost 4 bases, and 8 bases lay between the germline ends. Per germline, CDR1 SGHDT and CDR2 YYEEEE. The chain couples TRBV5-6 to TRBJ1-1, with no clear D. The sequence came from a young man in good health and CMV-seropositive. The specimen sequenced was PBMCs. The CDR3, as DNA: TGTGCCAGCAGCGGACTCAGCACTGAAGCTTTCTTT. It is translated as CASSGLSTEAFF.